This T cell receptor (beta chain) was captured by sequencing in a study of T cell clonotyping in hematopoietic cell transplantation. Study findings and constraints: Recipient TCR diversity dropped after transplant; expanded clonotypes rose from day 30 to 180. Graft donor and pretransplant recipient Inverse Simpson Index values predicted broader posttransplant TCR diversity. At the given depth, recipient repertoires were over 95% de novo clonotypes. Without cell sorting, CD4 versus CD8 contributions remain unresolved.

Clones were sequenced by immunoSEQ multiplex PCR, and TCRdb holds only the in-frame ones, with some missing. Among under 5,000 clones listed, 15% to 20% were seen once. Regarding this clone: Antigen specificity is unknown.

The TCR originated in a male patient between 45 and 60 years old who had an allogeneic stem cell transplant from a related donor, so the T cells may come from the graft donor. Some clones in this sample may be carry-over from other donors' samples. The sequencing here drew on peripheral blood mononuclear cells, taken 30 days after allogeneic stem cell transplant.

In nucleotides, the CDR3 is TGCAGCGGTACGGACGGATGGAACACTGAAGCTTTCTTT. Amino acids: CSGTDGWNTEAFF. J is TRBJ1-1 and V is TRBV29-1, with no clear D. The CDR3 is 13 amino acids. The V end was cut by 7 bases, the J end by 1 base, with 13 bases between. Germline loops: CDR1 SQVTM, CDR2 ANQGSEA.